Below are 2 T cell receptor beta chains sequenced from a single sample in a study of CD4 T cells in relation to SARS-CoV-2 and coronaviruses. Sequencing used immunoSEQ multiplex PCR; TCRdb keeps in-frame clones, though not all of them. The sample consists of 21,000 or so clones, 76% of them appearing once. Antigen specificity for these receptors is unknown. The unexposed donors gave CD4+ T cells in about 2010-2019, prior to COVID-19. The cells were cultured for approximately 10 days before CD4+ T cells were isolated. The sequencing sample was made of CD4+ T cells from PBMCs, cultured in vitro. Receptors originate from a human donor in good health.

This chain uses TRBV14 with TRBJ2-5; D call uncertain. This CDR3 is 13 amino acids long. Per germline, CDR1 SGHDN and CDR2 FVKESK. Between the trimmed V and J ends, which lost 2 bases and 4 bases, there was a span of 8 bases. The CDR3 sequence: CASSQNYGETQYF. CDR3 coding DNA: TGTGCCAGCAGCCAAAATTACGGAGAGACCCAGTACTTC.

The chain has TRBV7-3 and TRBJ2-3; D might be TRBD1 (7 bases). Germline loops: CDR1 SGHTA, CDR2 FQGTGA. The V and J ends lost 5 bases and 3 bases respectively, with 15 bases between them. There are 15 residues in the CDR3. Written as DNA, the CDR3 is TGTGCCAGCAGCCAGGGGGGAATCGGTACAGATACGCAGTATTTT. Encoded protein: CASSQGGIGTDTQYF.